Each of the 19 T cell receptor beta chains below was sequenced from the same sample in a study of cytomegalovirus exposure and HLA in healthy donors. With 60 Vbeta and 13 Jbeta primers, the PCR was carried out. Only in-frame clones appear in the TCRdb table, and some are missing; sequencing was by immunoSEQ multiplex PCR. This table holds 150,000 to 200,000 clones, roughly 77% found once. Sample: PBMCs. These receptors came from a woman aged 40 to 50 in good health and CMV-seropositive.

V usage is TRBV27 and J usage is TRBJ2-7; no clear D. Germline V CDR1 and CDR2: MNHEY, SMNVEV (reference sequence). Trimming left V 6 bases short and J 2 bases short, with 5 bases between. This CDR3 region has 11 residues. The CDR3 nucleotides are TGTGCCAGCAGGTCAACCTACGAGCAGTACTTC. It yields the protein CASRSTYEQYF.

The rearrangement uses TRBV5-1 and TRBJ2-7; 10 nucleotides line up with TRBD1. Germline V lookup: CDR1 SGHRS, CDR2 YFSETQ. The length of the CDR3 is 15 residues. Losses at the gene ends were 0 bases for V and 2 bases for J; bases not matched to a gene: 2. This CDR3 is CASSLEGQGTYEQYF. CDR3 sequence (DNA): TGCGCCAGCAGCTTGGAGGGACAGGGGACCTACGAGCAGTACTTC.

The V call is TRBV28, the J call TRBJ1-5; 7 bases align to TRBD1. The CDR3 loop spans 14 amino acids. Germline CDR1 and CDR2: MDHEN and SYDVKM. The junction had 9 bases not matched to a gene; V was cut back by 6 bases and J by 7 bases. The CDR3 nucleotides are TGTGCCAGCAGCCAGACAGGGCTAGAACAGCCCCAGCATTTT. It translates to CASSQTGLEQPQHF.

This chain uses TRBV7-3 with TRBJ2-7; D is unresolved. CDR1 SGHTA and CDR2 FQGTGA come from the germline V gene. V lost 2 bases to trimming and J lost 4 bases, with 9 bases between them. This CDR3 contains 13 residues. Here the CDR3 reads CASSLARSYEQYF. The CDR3, as DNA: TGTGCCAGCAGCTTAGCTAGAAGTTACGAGCAGTACTTC. Full variable domain (outside the CDR3, taken from reference TRBV7-3 and TRBJ2-7): GAGVSQTPSNKVTEKGKYVELRCDPISGHTALYWYRQSLGQGPEFLIYFQGTGAADDSGLPNDRFFAVRPEGSVSTLKIQRTERGDSAVYLCASSLARSYEQYFGPGTRLTVT.

The rearrangement joins TRBV29-1 to TRBJ2-1, with D maybe TRBD2 (6 bases). The CDR3 covers 19 residues. CDR1 is SQVTM, CDR2 ANQGSEA, per germline. V lost 7 bases and J 0 bases, leaving 28 bases between the germline ends. The CDR3, as DNA: TGCAGCGCGTTGCTACCCGGAGGGCAACTGAGCGGCTCCTACAATGAGCAGTTCTTC. Its translation is CSALLPGGQLSGSYNEQFF.

As concerns this clone: The missing conserved phenylalanine or tryptophan at the end of this CDR3 makes a read error likely. The chain recombines TRBV4-3 with TRBJ2-7; TRBD2 aligns across 7 bases. CDR3 size: 15 residues. V lost 4 bases and J lost 2; bases outside the gene matches: 8. The germline V gene encodes CDR1 LGHNA and CDR2 YSLEER. The CDR3 bases are TGCGCCAGCAGCCGCACACAAGGGACTACCTACGAGCAGTACCTC. It codes for CASSRTQGTTYEQYL.

The chain is built from TRBV30 and TRBJ1-5, with 9 nucleotides matching TRBD1. Trimming cost V 1 base and J 3 bases; bases outside gene matches: 7. From germline, CDR1 is GTSNPN and CDR2 SVGIG (reference sequence). The CDR3 is made up of 16 amino acids. CDR3 coding DNA: TGTGCCTGGAGTGCACCGGGACAGGGACACAATCAGCCCCAGCATTTT. Translating it yields CAWSAPGQGHNQPQHF.

V is TRBV7-6 and J is TRBJ2-5; 12 bases map to TRBD2. V lost 5 bases and J lost 5; bases outside the gene matches: 9. Germline V gives CDR1 SGHVS, CDR2 FNYEAQ. The CDR3 loop spans 16 amino acids. CDR3 region: CASSPTTSGRRETQYF. Here the CDR3 DNA reads TGTGCCAGCAGCCCTACTACTAGCGGGAGGCGGGAGACCCAGTACTTC.

The V and J genes are TRBV5-8 and TRBJ2-2, with a possible D match to TRBD2 (6 bases). This CDR3 is built from 17 residues. Trimming took off 0 bases at V and 2 bases at J, with 14 bases between the two ends. Germline CDR1 reads SGHTS; CDR2 reads YDEGEE. CDR3 loop: CASSLGKLAVNTGELFF. In DNA, the CDR3 is TGTGCCAGCAGCTTGGGTAAACTAGCCGTCAACACCGGGGAGCTGTTTTTT.

V is TRBV2 and J is TRBJ1-5; a weak D match, TRBD1 (5 bases). The V end was cut by 7 bases, the J end by 4 bases, with 11 bases between. The CDR3 is made up of 13 amino acids. Germline values: CDR1 SNHLY, CDR2 FYNNEI. The CDR3: CASNGGPNQPQHF. The CDR3 DNA reads as TGTGCCAGCAACGGGGGACCTAATCAGCCCCAGCATTTT.

The J gene is TRBJ1-2, the V gene TRBV28; D might be TRBD1 (5 bases). CDR3 length: 16 amino acids. Trimming removed 8 bases at V and 2 bases at J, with 21 bases between. CDR1 and CDR2 from the germline V gene are MDHEN and SYDVKM. DNA of the CDR3: TGTGCCAGCGAAGTCAGACCCACTGGGGCGAACTATGGCTACACCTTC. Translating gives CASEVRPTGANYGYTF.

V and J are TRBV6-1 and TRBJ1-4; D ambiguous. The V end lost 10 bases, the J end lost 2 bases, and 11 bases lay between the germline ends. Germline V CDR1 and CDR2: MNHNS, SASEGT. CDR3 length: 13 amino acids. DNA for the CDR3: TGTGCCACCGCCGACATGACTAATGAAAAACTGTTTTTT. As protein: CATADMTNEKLFF.

This clone was observed a few times. The genes are TRBV30 and TRBJ1-2, with a possible D match to TRBD1 (6 bases). Trimming left V 3 bases short and J 4 bases short, with 12 bases between. Per the germline V gene, CDR1 is GTSNPN and CDR2 is SVGIG (reference sequence). The CDR3 is 13 residues long. The CDR3 protein is CAWRGRGSYGYTF. CDR3 nucleotides: TGTGCCTGGAGAGGCAGGGGATCCTATGGCTACACCTTC.

This chain uses TRBV25-1 with TRBJ2-2; D is perhaps TRBD2 (6 bases). V was clipped by 6 bases and J by 7 bases, with 18 bases between them. The CDR3 extends over 15 amino acids. CDR1 and CDR2 (germline): MGHDK, SYGVNS. This CDR3 reads CASSWDGGAFGELFF. CDR3 sequence (DNA): TGTGCCAGCAGCTGGGATGGAGGGGCGTTCGGGGAGCTGTTTTTT.

The chain recombines TRBV2 with TRBJ1-5, with 7 bases matching TRBD1. Germline loops: CDR1 SNHLY, CDR2 FYNNEI. Trimming cost V 8 bases and J 6 bases; bases outside gene matches: 13. The length of the CDR3 is 15 residues. The CDR3 region is CASSRERGQGQPQHF. The CDR3 DNA reads as TGTGCCAGCTCGAGGGAGAGGGGGCAGGGTCAGCCCCAGCATTTT.

This chain uses TRBV19 with TRBJ1-4, with 11 bases fitting TRBD1. Trimming at V came to 5 bases and at J to 5 bases, leaving 7 bases not matched to a gene. CDR3 length: 16 amino acids. Germline V gives CDR1 LNHDA, CDR2 SQIVND (reference sequence). CDR3 bases: TGTGCCAGTAGTGTACGGACAGGGGGCGTGAATGAAAAACTGTTTTTT. Translated, it gives CASSVRTGGVNEKLFF.

This clone was observed a handful of times. V gene TRBV10-3 combines with J gene TRBJ2-7; TRBD2 might be the D (5 bases). This CDR3 is built from 14 residues. V was trimmed by 0 bases and J by 5 bases, leaving 11 bases between them. Germline CDR1 ENHRY, CDR2 SYGVKD. CDR3 bases: TGTGCCATCAGTGAGTCGAACGGGGTCCACGAGCAGTACTTC. Its translation: CAISESNGVHEQYF.

The chain links TRBV2 to TRBJ1-1, with unresolved D. The CDR3 runs 14 residues. Germline loops: CDR1 SNHLY, CDR2 FYNNEI. Trimming stripped 7 bases from V and 2 bases from J, with 14 bases between. CDR3 amino acids: CASKVQSLNTEAFF. Here the CDR3 DNA reads TGTGCCAGCAAAGTACAGTCCCTCAACACTGAAGCTTTCTTT. Filled out from reference TRBV2 and TRBJ1-1, the complete variable domain reads EPEVTQTPSHQVTQMGQEVILRCVPISNHLYFYWYRQILGQKVEFLVSFYNNEISEKSEIFDDQFSVERPDGSNFTLKIRSTKLEDSAMYFCASKVQSLNTEAFFGQGTRLTVV.

The sample holds a few counts of this clone. The chain employs TRBV4-1 and TRBJ1-5; a possible D gene is TRBD1 (5 bases). The CDR3 is made up of 17 amino acids. Looked up from germline, CDR1 is MGHRA and CDR2 is YSYEKL. V was pared by 4 bases and J by 7 bases, with 23 bases between. This chain's CDR3 is CASSPLVGGGDRQPQHF. The CDR3 coding sequence is TGCGCCAGCAGCCCACTGGTGGGCGGGGGAGATCGACAGCCCCAGCATTTT.